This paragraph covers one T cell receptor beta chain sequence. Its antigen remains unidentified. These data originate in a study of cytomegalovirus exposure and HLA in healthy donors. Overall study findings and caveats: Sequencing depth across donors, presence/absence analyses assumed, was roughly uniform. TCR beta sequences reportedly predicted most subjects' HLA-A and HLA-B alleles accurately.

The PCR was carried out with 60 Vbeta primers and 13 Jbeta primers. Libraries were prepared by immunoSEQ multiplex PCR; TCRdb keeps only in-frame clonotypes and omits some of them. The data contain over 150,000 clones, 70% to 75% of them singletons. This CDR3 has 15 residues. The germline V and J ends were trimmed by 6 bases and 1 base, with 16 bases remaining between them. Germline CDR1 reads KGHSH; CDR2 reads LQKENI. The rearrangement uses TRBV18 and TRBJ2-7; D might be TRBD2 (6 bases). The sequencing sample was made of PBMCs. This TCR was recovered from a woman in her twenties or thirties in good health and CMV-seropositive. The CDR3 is CASSLYPRGSYEQYF. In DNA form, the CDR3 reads TGTGCCAGCTCCCTCTACCCCCGGGGGTCCTACGAGCAGTACTTC.